Below are 20 T cell receptor beta chains sequenced from a single sample in a study of blood T cell repertoires in COVID-19. The table came from immunoSEQ multiplex PCR; TCRdb's copy has only in-frame clones and leaves some out. The table has roughly 220,000 clones, 75% to 90% seen once. Sequences were obtained from PBMCs or T cells enriched from blood (not recorded which). These receptors came from a woman in her forties with acute COVID-19.

The rearrangement uses TRBV7-9 and TRBJ2-6; D is perhaps TRBD1 (6 bases). The CDR3 is 18 amino acids. Germline lookup yields CDR1 SEHNR and CDR2 FQNEAQ (reference sequence). V dropped 3 bases and J dropped 0 bases, with 15 bases sitting between them. The CDR3 is CASSFISGVFSGANVLTF. CDR3 DNA sequence: TGTGCCAGCAGCTTCATTTCAGGGGTCTTCTCTGGGGCCAACGTCCTGACTTTC. Filled out from reference TRBV7-9 and TRBJ2-6, the complete variable domain reads DTGVSQNPRHKITKRGQNVTFRCDPISEHNRLYWYRQTLGQGPEFLTYFQNEAQLEKSRLLSDRFSAERPKGSFSTLEIQRTEQGDSAMYLCASSFISGVFSGANVLTFGAGSRLTVL.

This clone ranks as medium-sized (0.01 to 0.1%). The CDR3 sequence is CATREGQLNSGNTIYF. The CDR3, as DNA: TGTGCCACCAGGGAGGGACAGCTGAACTCTGGAAACACCATATATTTT. The chain links TRBV24-1 to TRBJ1-3; TRBD1 matches at 7 bases. CDR3 length equals 16 residues. Germline CDR1 and CDR2: KGHDR and SFDVKD. Trimming removed 7 bases from V and 0 bases from J; junction bases left unmatched: 8.

The chain is built from TRBV5-1 and TRBJ1-1, with a tentative D call TRBD1 (5 bases). This CDR3 region has 15 residues. Germline V gene sequence: CDR1 SGHRS, CDR2 YFSETQ. The V end lost 0 bases, the J end lost 1 base, and 10 bases lay between the germline ends. The CDR3 reads CASSLAPRENTEAFF. As DNA, the CDR3 is TGCGCCAGCAGCTTGGCCCCCAGGGAGAACACTGAAGCTTTCTTT.

About this clone itself: Other nucleotide sequences in the sample specify the same CDR3. This rearrangement joins TRBV5-4 to TRBJ2-2, with TRBD1 identical over 8 bases. Germline V gene sequence: CDR1 SGHNT, CDR2 YYREEE (reference sequence). J was trimmed by 4 bases and V by 0 bases; bases with no gene match: 2. The CDR3 has 15 residues. The CDR3, as DNA: TGTGCCAGCAGCTTGGGTGGACAGGGCACCGGGGAGCTGTTTTTT. Translation: CASSLGGQGTGELFF.

This clone came up a few times. V is TRBV6-2 or TRBV6-3 and J is TRBJ2-3, with a tentative D call TRBD1 (6 bases). V lost 5 bases to trimming and J lost 1 base, with 19 bases between them. The germline V gene has CDR1 MNHEY and CDR2 SVGEGT. The CDR3 is 17 residues long. Written as DNA, the CDR3 is TGTGCCAGCAGTCCCCAGGGTTGGGACACCCGCACAGATACGCAGTATTTT. It translates to CASSPQGWDTRTDTQYF.

The chain has TRBV19 and TRBJ1-5, with unresolved D. The germline V and J ends were trimmed by 2 bases and 5 bases, with 16 bases remaining between them. The CDR3 length is 16 residues. Germline values: CDR1 LNHDA, CDR2 SQIVND (reference sequence). The CDR3 spells CASSIRSGKGYQPQHF. The CDR3 coding sequence is TGTGCCAGTAGTATAAGGTCCGGGAAAGGCTATCAGCCCCAGCATTTT.

The V call is TRBV2, the J call TRBJ2-7, with TRBD1 matching 11 bases. CDR1 and CDR2 from the germline V gene are SNHLY and FYNNEI. This CDR3 has 15 amino acids. Germline trimming cut 1 base from V and 4 bases from J; bases unmatched to any gene: 3. CDR3 sequence reads: CASSEGTGGMYEQYV. The CDR3 nucleotides read TGTGCCAGCAGTGAAGGGACAGGGGGCATGTACGAGCAGTACGTC.

This clone was detected once. The chain combines TRBV4-1 with TRBJ1-2; 12 positions match TRBD1. The CDR3 has 17 residues. Per the germline V gene, CDR1 is MGHRA and CDR2 is YSYEKL. The ends lost 0 bases at V and 5 bases at J; junction bases unmatched: 7. The CDR3 sequence: CASSQDKGTGGWYGYTF. CDR3 DNA sequence: TGCGCCAGCAGCCAAGATAAAGGGACAGGGGGCTGGTATGGCTACACCTTC.

V and J are TRBV3-1 (or the pseudogene TRBV3-2) and TRBJ1-1; D is ambiguous. V lost 0 bases, J lost 1 base, and 9 bases lay in between. Germline lookup yields CDR1 LGHDT and CDR2 YNNKEL (reference sequence). The CDR3 length is 15 residues. The CDR3: CASSQDPTANTEAFF. CDR3 coding DNA: TGTGCCAGCAGCCAAGATCCCACAGCGAACACTGAAGCTTTCTTT.

This clone showed up just a few times. The V and J genes are TRBV6-5 and TRBJ1-2; no firm D call. This CDR3 is 15 amino acids long. The V gene's germline CDR1 is MNHEY and CDR2 SVGAGI. Trimming removed 7 bases from V and 5 bases from J, with 20 bases in between. CDR3 in amino acids: CASTLASEGGYGYTF. The CDR3, as DNA: TGTGCCAGCACCTTAGCGTCAGAGGGTGGATATGGCTACACCTTC.

This rearrangement joins TRBV18 to TRBJ1-1; 9 positions match TRBD1. J lost 7 bases, V lost 3 bases, and 9 bases had no gene match. From germline, CDR1 is KGHSH and CDR2 LQKENI. This CDR3 is built from 15 residues. CDR3 amino acids: CASSPPQGARSEAFF. The CDR3 region has the DNA TGTGCCAGCTCACCTCCACAGGGGGCAAGGAGTGAAGCTTTCTTT.

The chain has TRBV19 and TRBJ2-4, with 9 bases fitting TRBD1. Germline trimming cut 6 bases from V and 3 bases from J; bases unmatched to any gene: 3. Germline V gives CDR1 LNHDA, CDR2 SQIVND (reference sequence). The CDR3 is 14 amino acids. In DNA form, the CDR3 reads TGTGCCAGTAGCTCGACAGGGGGCAAAAACATTCAGTACTTC. Amino acid sequence: CASSSTGGKNIQYF.

The chain couples TRBV2 to TRBJ2-3, with D perhaps matching TRBD1 (6 bases). Germline V lookup: CDR1 SNHLY, CDR2 FYNNEI. This CDR3 has 15 residues. The V end lost 4 bases, the J end lost 0 bases, and 11 bases lay between the germline ends. CDR3 bases: TGTGCCAGCAGTGGTACAGGGAGTAGCACAGATACGCAGTATTTT. Its protein is CASSGTGSSTDTQYF.

The rearrangement joins TRBV7-9 to TRBJ1-6; 7 bases match TRBD1. The CDR3 is made up of 14 amino acids. Germline assignment: CDR1 SEHNR and CDR2 FQNEAQ (reference sequence). J lost 6 bases, V lost 7 bases, and 6 bases had no gene match. The DNA of the CDR3 is TGTGCCAGCATCCCGGGGACAGTTAATTCACCCCTCCACTTT. Encoded protein: CASIPGTVNSPLHF.

The chain carries TRBV5-1 and TRBJ1-2; TRBD1 is a possible D gene (5 bases). The CDR3 sequence is 12 residues long. Trimming removed 4 bases at V and 8 bases at J, with 12 bases between. In germline, CDR1 is SGHRS, CDR2 YFSETQ. CDR3 in amino acids: CASSTAGGGYTF. The CDR3 nucleotides read TGCGCCAGCAGCACTGCGGGGGGAGGCTACACCTTC.

This chain links TRBV25-1 with TRBJ1-1; TRBD1 might be the D (5 bases). In germline, CDR1 is MGHDK, CDR2 SYGVNS. V was pared by 7 bases and J by 1 base, with 10 bases between. The CDR3 loop spans 13 amino acids. This CDR3 reads CASKGHSNTEAFF. As DNA, the CDR3 is TGTGCCAGCAAGGGGCACTCGAACACTGAAGCTTTCTTT.

The chain uses TRBV3-1 (or the pseudogene TRBV3-2) and TRBJ1-1; TRBD1 matches at 9 bases. CDR1 and CDR2 from the germline V gene are LGHDT and YNNKEL (reference sequence). The ends lost 4 bases at V and 3 bases at J; junction bases unmatched: 9. This CDR3 spans 16 amino acids. Written as DNA, the CDR3 is TGTGCCAGCAGCCCTCGGACAGGGGTTTATTACACTGAAGCTTTCTTT. Encoded protein: CASSPRTGVYYTEAFF.

The V call is TRBV5-1, the J call TRBJ1-4, with D possibly matching TRBD1 (5 bases). Germline V gene lookup returns CDR1 SGHRS and CDR2 YFSETQ. The CDR3 covers 16 residues. The V and J ends lost 4 bases and 7 bases respectively, with 20 bases between them. The CDR3 loop is CASSPVQAGRSEKLFF. In DNA form, the CDR3 reads TGCGCCAGCAGCCCGGTACAGGCAGGGAGGAGTGAAAAACTGTTTTTT.

This clone was recorded once. This sequence joins TRBV15 and TRBJ1-2; D not certain. This CDR3 contains 12 residues. V was pared by 2 bases and J by 7 bases, with 8 bases between. CDR1 and CDR2 from the germline V gene are LNHNV and YYDKDF (reference sequence). CDR3 coding DNA: TGTGCCACCAGCAGATTGACTGGTGGCTACACCTTC. It translates to CATSRLTGGYTF.

V usage is TRBV5-5 and J usage is TRBJ1-2, with TRBD1 matching over 8 bases. Germline V gene sequence: CDR1 SGHKS, CDR2 YYEKEE (reference sequence). V gave up 2 bases and J gave up 5 bases; unmatched junction bases: 17. The CDR3 loop spans 18 amino acids. CDR3 residues: CASSFLARTTGVEYGYTF. The CDR3 DNA is TGTGCCAGCAGCTTTTTGGCCAGGACGACAGGGGTGGAATATGGCTACACCTTC.